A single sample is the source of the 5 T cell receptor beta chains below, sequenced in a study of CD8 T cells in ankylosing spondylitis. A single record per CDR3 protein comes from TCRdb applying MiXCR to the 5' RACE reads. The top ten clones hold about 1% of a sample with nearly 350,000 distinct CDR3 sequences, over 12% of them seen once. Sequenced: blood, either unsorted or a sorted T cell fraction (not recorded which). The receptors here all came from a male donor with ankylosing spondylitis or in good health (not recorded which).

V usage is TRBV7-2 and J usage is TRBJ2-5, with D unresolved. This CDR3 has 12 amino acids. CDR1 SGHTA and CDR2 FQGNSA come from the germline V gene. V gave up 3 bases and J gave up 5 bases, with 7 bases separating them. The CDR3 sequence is CASSFIMETQYF. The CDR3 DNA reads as TGTGCCAGCAGCTTCATAATGGAGACCCAGTACTTC.

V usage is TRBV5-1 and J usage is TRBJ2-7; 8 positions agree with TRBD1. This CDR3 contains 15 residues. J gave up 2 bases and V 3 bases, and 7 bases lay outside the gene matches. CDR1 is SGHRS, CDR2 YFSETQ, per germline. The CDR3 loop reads CASSSGTGRTYEQYF. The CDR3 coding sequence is TGCGCCAGCAGCTCCGGGACAGGTCGTACCTACGAGCAGTACTTC.

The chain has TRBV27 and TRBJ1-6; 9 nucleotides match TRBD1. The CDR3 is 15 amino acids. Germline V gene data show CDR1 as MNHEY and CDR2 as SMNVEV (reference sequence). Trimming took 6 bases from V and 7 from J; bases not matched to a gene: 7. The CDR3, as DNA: TGTGCCAGCAGGCCCGGACAGGGGTGGAATTCACCCCTCCACTTT. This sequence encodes CASRPGQGWNSPLHF.

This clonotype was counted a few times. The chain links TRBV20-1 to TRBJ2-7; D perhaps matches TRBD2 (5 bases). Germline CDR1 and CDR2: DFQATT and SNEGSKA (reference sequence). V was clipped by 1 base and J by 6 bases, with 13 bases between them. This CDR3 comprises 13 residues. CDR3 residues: CSARAQLGAEQYF. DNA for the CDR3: TGCAGTGCTAGAGCGCAGCTGGGAGCCGAGCAGTACTTC.

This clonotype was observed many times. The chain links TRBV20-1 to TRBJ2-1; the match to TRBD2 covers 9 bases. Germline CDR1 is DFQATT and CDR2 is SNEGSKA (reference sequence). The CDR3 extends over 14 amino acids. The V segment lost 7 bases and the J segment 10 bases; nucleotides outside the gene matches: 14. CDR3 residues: CSGTSGSSEGEQFF. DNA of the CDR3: TGCAGTGGCACTAGCGGGTCCTCAGAGGGCGAGCAGTTCTTC.